Listed here are 16 T cell receptor beta chains from one sample, sequenced in a study of cytomegalovirus exposure and HLA in healthy donors. Profiled with immunoSEQ multiplex PCR; TCRdb holds only in-frame clones, not every one. The sample comprises around 86,000 clones, 80% to 95% of which are singletons, and about 1.1% rests with the top ten. The material sequenced was PBMCs. All receptors come from a woman aged 25 to 39 in good health and CMV-seropositive.

The chain carries TRBV18 and TRBJ2-3; tentative D call: TRBD2 (6 bases). Trimming removed 3 bases at V and 6 bases at J, with 13 bases between. Germline V gene data show CDR1 as KGHSH and CDR2 as LQKENI. CDR3 length: 14 amino acids. CDR3 sequence: CASSPRLGKDTQYF. CDR3 DNA: TGTGCCAGCTCACCTAGACTAGGGAAGGATACGCAGTATTTT.

The chain is built from TRBV28 and TRBJ2-7; no clear D. V was shortened by 8 bases and J by 2 bases, with 16 bases between the two germline ends. From germline, CDR1 is MDHEN and CDR2 SYDVKM. The CDR3 loop spans 14 amino acids. CDR3 region: CASSGFPSTYEQYF. The CDR3 DNA reads as TGTGCCAGCTCCGGGTTCCCTTCGACCTACGAGCAGTACTTC.

V and J are TRBV4-3 and TRBJ2-3, with D unresolved. V dropped 0 bases and J dropped 7 bases, with 11 bases sitting between them. The CDR3 totals 14 residues. Germline-derived CDR1 and CDR2 are LGHNA and YSLEER. CDR3 nucleotide sequence: TGCGCCAGCAGCCAAGATCACAGTTCTTATACGCAGTATTTT. This codes for CASSQDHSSYTQYF.

This clone was observed once. The chain joins TRBV28 to TRBJ2-1, with D perhaps matching TRBD2 (6 bases). The V gene lost 4 bases and the J gene lost 7 bases, with 17 bases spanning the gap. This CDR3 spans 15 amino acids. In germline, CDR1 is MDHEN, CDR2 SYDVKM. CDR3 sequence reads: CASSSRGWEWNEQFF. The CDR3 coding sequence is TGTGCCAGCAGTTCTCGGGGGTGGGAGTGGAATGAGCAGTTCTTC.

V and J are TRBV18 and TRBJ1-3, with 7 bases fitting TRBD1. This CDR3 has 15 residues. Germline CDR1 is KGHSH and CDR2 is LQKENI. Unmatched junction bases numbered 6, after V lost 3 bases and J lost 4 bases. The CDR3 reads CASSPSQGTGNTIYF. Here the CDR3 DNA reads TGTGCCAGCTCACCGTCACAGGGGACCGGAAACACCATATATTTT.

The chain combines TRBV6-5 with TRBJ2-2; no firm D call. Germline CDR1 reads MNHEY; CDR2 reads SVGAGI. Between the trimmed V and J ends, which lost 8 bases and 1 base, there was a span of 11 bases. The CDR3 covers 14 residues. This chain's CDR3 is CASDKSGNTGELFF. The CDR3 DNA follows: TGTGCCAGCGATAAATCCGGGAACACCGGGGAGCTGTTTTTT.

The V and J genes are TRBV28 and TRBJ1-1; 8 nucleotides line up with TRBD1. Looked up from germline, CDR1 is MDHEN and CDR2 is SYDVKM. This CDR3 is built from 14 residues. J was trimmed by 3 bases and V by 6 bases; bases with no gene match: 6. The CDR3 sequence: CASSLDRGDTEAFF. The CDR3 DNA reads as TGTGCCAGCAGCCTAGACAGGGGAGACACTGAAGCTTTCTTT.

This chain links TRBV5-6 with TRBJ2-7; D is perhaps TRBD1 (6 bases). The CDR3 is 12 amino acids. Germline CDR1 is SGHDT and CDR2 is YYEEEE. V was cut by 7 bases and J by 3 bases, with 11 bases left in between. The CDR3 protein is CASSGEFYEQYF. Here the CDR3 DNA reads TGTGCCAGCTCAGGGGAATTCTACGAGCAGTACTTC.

The J gene is TRBJ2-2, the V gene TRBV18; 9 bases fit TRBD1. The germline V gene has CDR1 KGHSH and CDR2 LQKENI. The ends lost 3 bases at V and 4 bases at J; junction bases unmatched: 6. CDR3 size: 16 residues. The CDR3 is CASSPLQGAGTGELFF. In DNA, the CDR3 is TGTGCCAGCTCACCGTTACAGGGGGCCGGCACCGGGGAGCTGTTTTTT.

This chain joins TRBV20-1 and TRBJ1-1; D is ambiguous. The CDR3 spans 10 residues. Germline loops: CDR1 DFQATT, CDR2 SNEGSKA (reference sequence). The ends were cut back, 5 bases at V and 7 bases at J, with 8 bases in the middle. The CDR3 here is CSALHGEAFF. CDR3 coding DNA: TGCAGTGCTCTCCACGGTGAAGCTTTCTTT.

In its sample, this clone was seen once. V usage is TRBV7-9 and J usage is TRBJ2-3; TRBD1 agrees at 7 bases. The CDR3 has 15 amino acids. Per the germline V gene, CDR1 is SEHNR and CDR2 is FQNEAQ (reference sequence). J gave up 5 bases and V 4 bases, and 9 bases lay outside the gene matches. The CDR3 DNA follows: TGTGCCAGCAGCTCAGCAGGGGGAGCGAGAGATACGCAGTATTTT. Translated: CASSSAGGARDTQYF. Complete variable domain (other parts from reference TRBV7-9 and TRBJ2-3): DTGVSQNPRHKITKRGQNVTFRCDPISEHNRLYWYRQTLGQGPEFLTYFQNEAQLEKSRLLSDRFSAERPKGSFSTLEIQRTEQGDSAMYLCASSSAGGARDTQYFGPGTRLTVL.

The gene calls are TRBV12-5 and TRBJ2-2; D is perhaps TRBD1 (5 bases). The germline V and J ends were trimmed by 1 base and 7 bases, with 28 bases remaining between them. The CDR3 sequence is 20 residues long. CDR1 and CDR2 from the germline V gene are LGHNT and FRNRAP. The CDR3 loop is CASGLATVGSGMPHNGELFF. In DNA form, the CDR3 reads TGTGCTAGTGGTTTGGCGACAGTCGGTTCAGGGATGCCTCACAACGGGGAGCTGTTTTTT.

The chain links TRBV7-2 to TRBJ2-7; 8 nucleotides agree with TRBD2. J was trimmed by 6 bases and V by 5 bases; bases with no gene match: 12. CDR1 and CDR2 (germline): SGHTA, FQGNSA. This CDR3 contains 15 residues. The CDR3, as DNA: TGTGCCAGCAGCGAACGGACTAGCAAGAGCGGCGAGCAGTACTTC. It codes for CASSERTSKSGEQYF.

The chain employs TRBV4-3 and TRBJ2-7; unclear D gene. Germline lookup yields CDR1 LGHNA and CDR2 YSLEER. The CDR3 totals 16 residues. V was pared by 1 base and J by 1 base, with 14 bases between. DNA for the CDR3: TGCGCCAGCAGCCAAGGGGCAGGTGATCGTTCCTACGAGCAGTACTTC. This gives the protein CASSQGAGDRSYEQYF.

This chain links TRBV4-2 with TRBJ2-1, with 7 bases identical to TRBD2. The CDR3 is 15 residues long. CDR1 LGHNA and CDR2 YNFKEQ come from the germline V gene. The V segment lost 8 bases and the J segment 5 bases; nucleotides outside the gene matches: 12. CDR3 sequence: CASGTSDLLNNEQFF. CDR3 nucleotides: TGTGCCAGCGGTACTAGCGATCTCCTGAACAATGAGCAGTTCTTC.

The gene calls are TRBV28 and TRBJ1-1, with 8 positions matching TRBD1. V trimming: 4 bases; J trimming: 4 bases; junction bases outside the gene matches: 8. There are 15 residues in the CDR3. Germline assignment: CDR1 MDHEN and CDR2 SYDVKM. The CDR3 sequence is CASSSPGGLITEAFF. The DNA for the CDR3 is TGTGCCAGCAGTTCACCAGGGGGCCTCATCACTGAAGCTTTCTTT. Combining the CDR3 with reference TRBV28 and TRBJ1-1 gives the whole variable domain DVKVTQSSRYLVKRTGEKVFLECVQDMDHENMFWYRQDPGLGLRLIYFSYDVKMKEKGDIPEGYSVSREKKERFSLILESASTNQTSMYLCASSSPGGLITEAFFGQGTRLTVV.